Shown below are 17 T cell receptor beta chains from a single sample sequenced in a study of T cell changes during pregnancy in multiple sclerosis. The method was immunoSEQ multiplex PCR; TCRdb's version includes in-frame clones alone and lacks a portion of them. This table holds 80,000 to 95,000 clones, 93% found once. The sample consisted of peripheral blood, taken in the third trimester of pregnancy. The receptors derive from a female donor in good health, enrolled as a control in a pregnancy study.

The J gene is TRBJ2-5, the V gene TRBV28, with 7 bases lining up with TRBD1. V trimming: 6 bases; J trimming: 4 bases; junction bases outside the gene matches: 8. Germline values: CDR1 MDHEN, CDR2 SYDVKM. The CDR3 covers 14 residues. CDR3 DNA: TGTGCCAGCAGCCCGACAGGGCTGGGAGAGACCCAGTACTTC. Encoded protein: CASSPTGLGETQYF. Combining the CDR3 with reference TRBV28 and TRBJ2-5 gives the whole variable domain DVKVTQSSRYLVKRTGEKVFLECVQDMDHENMFWYRQDPGLGLRLIYFSYDVKMKEKGDIPEGYSVSREKKERFSLILESASTNQTSMYLCASSPTGLGETQYFGPGTRLLVL.

The V and J genes are TRBV7-2 and TRBJ1-3; D gene uncertain. Per the germline V gene, CDR1 is SGHTA and CDR2 is FQGNSA. The CDR3 has 15 amino acids. V was shortened by 5 bases and J by 2 bases, with 13 bases between the two germline ends. The CDR3 DNA reads TGTGCCAGCAGCCCTAGGAGCGTAGCTGGAAACACCATATATTTT. This gives the protein CASSPRSVAGNTIYF.

The chain carries TRBV5-1 and TRBJ2-7, with 11 bases identical to TRBD1. The CDR3 is 16 residues long. Germline-derived CDR1 and CDR2 are SGHRS and YFSETQ. V dropped 4 bases and J dropped 0; count of bases not matched to a gene: 6. CDR3 amino acids: CASSQDRGQSSYEQYF. In DNA, the CDR3 is TGCGCCAGCAGCCAGGACAGGGGGCAAAGCTCCTACGAGCAGTACTTC.

The chain links TRBV5-4 to TRBJ2-2; D might be TRBD1 (5 bases). Germline V lookup: CDR1 SGHNT, CDR2 YYREEE (reference sequence). Trimming took off 4 bases at V and 3 bases at J, with 13 bases between the two ends. This CDR3 comprises 15 residues. CDR3 nucleotide sequence: TGTGCCAGCAGCGTTAGTCAGGGTCACACCGGGGAGCTGTTTTTT. This codes for CASSVSQGHTGELFF.

The V call is TRBV5-8, the J call TRBJ2-7; TRBD2 is a possible D gene (5 bases). CDR3 length equals 13 residues. Trimming cost V 2 bases and J 1 base, with 7 bases left between them. CDR1 and CDR2 (germline): SGHTS, YDEGEE. CDR3 in DNA: TGTGCCAGCAGCTTCGGGATATCCTACGAGCAGTACTTC. It codes for CASSFGISYEQYF.

This clone was detected once. The rearrangement links TRBV5-8 to TRBJ2-1; 12 bases are shared with TRBD2. V lost 4 bases to trimming and J lost 8 bases; unmatched junction nucleotides: 7. Germline V CDR1 and CDR2: SGHTS, YDEGEE. The CDR3 extends over 15 amino acids. The CDR3 region has the DNA TGTGCCAGCAGCCACGGGACTAGCGGGCGGGATGAGCAGTTCTTC. This translates into CASSHGTSGRDEQFF.

This rearrangement joins TRBV6-5 to TRBJ2-7, with D perhaps matching TRBD2 (6 bases). Trimming removed 0 bases from V and 0 bases from J, with 12 bases in between. This CDR3 is 16 amino acids long. CDR1 and CDR2 from the germline V gene are MNHEY and SVGAGI. CDR3 in DNA: TGTGCCAGCAGTTACTCAGGGCGGGGTAACTCCTACGAGCAGTACTTC. Its protein product is CASSYSGRGNSYEQYF.

V usage is TRBV18 and J usage is TRBJ1-5; D perhaps matches TRBD1 (5 bases). The V end lost 1 base, the J end lost 2 bases, and 12 bases lay between the germline ends. This CDR3 comprises 16 residues. Per germline, CDR1 KGHSH and CDR2 LQKENI. The CDR3 loop reads CASSPLQGTGNQPQHF. The CDR3 DNA follows: TGTGCCAGCTCACCACTCCAGGGAACGGGCAATCAGCCCCAGCATTTT.

The chain employs TRBV30 and TRBJ1-1; tentatively, D is TRBD1 (5 bases). The CDR3 covers 13 residues. The V gene lost 3 bases and the J gene lost 3 bases, with 11 bases spanning the gap. Per the germline V gene, CDR1 is GTSNPN and CDR2 is SVGIG (reference sequence). The CDR3 nucleotides read TGTGCCTGGAGGCCCAGGGAGGACACTGAAGCTTTCTTT. Amino acid sequence: CAWRPREDTEAFF.

This rearrangement joins TRBV2 to TRBJ2-2; D gene unclear. This CDR3 comprises 15 residues. Looked up from germline, CDR1 is SNHLY and CDR2 is FYNNEI. Trimming left V 0 bases short and J 4 bases short, with 9 bases between. The CDR3 loop is CASSEAIVSTGELFF. The CDR3 DNA follows: TGTGCCAGCAGTGAAGCTATAGTTAGCACCGGGGAGCTGTTTTTT.

The chain combines TRBV5-6 with TRBJ2-2; 11 nucleotides align to TRBD2. The CDR3 has 16 residues. V dropped 0 bases and J dropped 6; count of bases not matched to a gene: 4. Germline values: CDR1 SGHDT, CDR2 YYEEEE. CDR3 nucleotides: TGTGCCAGCAGCTTGGCCCTAGCGGGAGGCCCCGGGGAGCTGTTTTTT. This translates into CASSLALAGGPGELFF.

V gene TRBV5-4 combines with J gene TRBJ1-1; 7 bases fit TRBD1. The V segment lost 4 bases and the J segment 0 bases; nucleotides outside the gene matches: 3. CDR1 and CDR2 from the germline V gene are SGHNT and YYREEE (reference sequence). The CDR3 is made up of 14 amino acids. CDR3 nucleotides: TGTGCCAGCAGCGAGACAGGGTTGAACACTGAAGCTTTCTTT. Its protein is CASSETGLNTEAFF. The entire variable domain, with the rest obtained from reference TRBV5-4 and TRBJ1-1, is as follows: ETGVTQSPTHLIKTRGQQVTLRCSSQSGHNTVSWYQQALGQGPQFIFQYYREEENGRGNFPPRFSGLQFPNYSSELNVNALELDDSALYLCASSETGLNTEAFFGQGTRLTVV.

This chain links TRBV7-6 with TRBJ2-1; the match to TRBD1 covers 7 bases. CDR3 size: 13 residues. The V and J ends lost 5 bases and 7 bases, in that order; junction bases with no gene match: 5. The germline V gene has CDR1 SGHVS and CDR2 FNYEAQ. The CDR3 DNA reads as TGTGCCAGCAGCCCCCAACAGGGGAATGAGCAGTTCTTC. It is translated as CASSPQQGNEQFF.

V usage is TRBV29-1 and J usage is TRBJ1-5; perhaps TRBD1 as D (6 bases). In germline, CDR1 is SQVTM, CDR2 ANQGSEA. The CDR3 runs 16 residues. V was cut by 4 bases and J by 1 base, with 17 bases left in between. This CDR3 reads CSVAASRGRSNQPQHF. CDR3 nucleotide sequence: TGCAGCGTTGCGGCCAGCAGGGGTCGGAGCAATCAGCCCCAGCATTTT.

The chain joins TRBV27 to TRBJ1-1; D is ambiguous. Between the trimmed V and J ends, which lost 6 bases and 2 bases, there was a span of 13 bases. The CDR3 has 14 amino acids. Germline-derived CDR1 and CDR2 are MNHEY and SMNVEV (reference sequence). CDR3 in DNA: TGTGCCAGCAGGGGAGGTAGTTTAAACACTGAAGCTTTCTTT. Amino acids: CASRGGSLNTEAFF.

The gene calls are TRBV29-1 and TRBJ2-5; 8 positions match TRBD2. The J call may be incorrect, as the DNA end agrees better with TRBJ2-7. The CDR3 is made up of 13 amino acids. In germline, CDR1 is SQVTM, CDR2 ANQGSEA. The CDR3 reads CSAVAGSYYEQYF. The CDR3 DNA is TGCAGCGCCGTAGCGGGAAGTTACTACGAGCAGTACTTC.

This rearrangement joins TRBV27 to TRBJ1-2; 10 nucleotides match TRBD1. This CDR3 region has 14 residues. Unmatched junction bases numbered 7, after V lost 4 bases and J lost 8 bases. CDR1 is MNHEY, CDR2 SMNVEV, per germline (reference sequence). The DNA for the CDR3 is TGTGCCAGCAGTTCTTGGACAGGGGGAGGCGGCTACACCTTC. Protein sequence: CASSSWTGGGGYTF.